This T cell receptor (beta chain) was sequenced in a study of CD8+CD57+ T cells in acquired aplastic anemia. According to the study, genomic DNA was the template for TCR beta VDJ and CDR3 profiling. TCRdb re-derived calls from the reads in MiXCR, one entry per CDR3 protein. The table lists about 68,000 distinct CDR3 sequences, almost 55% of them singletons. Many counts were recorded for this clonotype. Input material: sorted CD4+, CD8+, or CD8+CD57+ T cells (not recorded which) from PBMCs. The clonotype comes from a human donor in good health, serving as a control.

In nucleotides, the CDR3 is TGTGCCAGCAGCTTACTAGCGGGGGGCTCCTACAATGAGCAGTTCTTC. Its protein is CASSLLAGGSYNEQFF. The gene calls are TRBV7-9 and TRBJ2-1; 11 nucleotides match TRBD2. The CDR3 is made up of 16 amino acids. The trim removed 2 bases at V and 0 bases at J, leaving 0 bases unmatched. The germline V gene has CDR1 SEHNR and CDR2 FQNEAQ (reference sequence).